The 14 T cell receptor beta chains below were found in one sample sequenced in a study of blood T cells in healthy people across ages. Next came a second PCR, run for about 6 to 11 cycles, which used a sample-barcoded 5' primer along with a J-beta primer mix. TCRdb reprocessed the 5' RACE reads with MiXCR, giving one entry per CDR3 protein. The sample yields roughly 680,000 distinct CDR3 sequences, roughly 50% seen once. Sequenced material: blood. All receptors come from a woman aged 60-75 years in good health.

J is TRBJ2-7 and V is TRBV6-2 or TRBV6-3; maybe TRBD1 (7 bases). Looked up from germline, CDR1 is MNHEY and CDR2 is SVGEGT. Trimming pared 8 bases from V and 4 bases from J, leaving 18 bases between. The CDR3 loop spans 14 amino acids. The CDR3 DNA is TGTGCCAGCCGCCCTGGGCAGGGGGGTTACGAGCAGTACTTC. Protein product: CASRPGQGGYEQYF.

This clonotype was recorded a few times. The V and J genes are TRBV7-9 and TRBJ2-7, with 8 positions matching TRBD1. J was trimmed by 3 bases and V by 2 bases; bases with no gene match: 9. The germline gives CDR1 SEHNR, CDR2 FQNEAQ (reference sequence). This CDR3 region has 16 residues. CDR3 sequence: CASSLKGTGGGYEQYF. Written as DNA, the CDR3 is TGTGCCAGCAGCTTAAAAGGAACAGGGGGAGGCTACGAGCAGTACTTC.

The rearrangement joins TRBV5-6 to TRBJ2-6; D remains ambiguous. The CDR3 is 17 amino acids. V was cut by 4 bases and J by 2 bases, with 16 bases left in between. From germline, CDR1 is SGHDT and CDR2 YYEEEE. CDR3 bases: TGTGCCAGCAGCCCCCTCCCGACGTTAACTGGGGCCAACGTCCTGACTTTC. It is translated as CASSPLPTLTGANVLTF.

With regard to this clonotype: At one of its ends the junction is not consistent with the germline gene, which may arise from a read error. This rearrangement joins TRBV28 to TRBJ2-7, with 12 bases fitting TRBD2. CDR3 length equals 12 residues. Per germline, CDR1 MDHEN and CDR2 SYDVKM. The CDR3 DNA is TGTGCCAGCAGTAACCTAGCGGGAGGGGTAAACTTC. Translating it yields CASSNLAGGVNF.

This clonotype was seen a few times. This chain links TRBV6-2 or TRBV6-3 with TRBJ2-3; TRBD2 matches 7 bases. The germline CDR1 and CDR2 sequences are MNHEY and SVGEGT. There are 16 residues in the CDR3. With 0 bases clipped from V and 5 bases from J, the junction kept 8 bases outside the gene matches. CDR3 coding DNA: TGTGCCAGCAGTTACTCTCGCGGGAGTCAGGTAGATACGCAGTATTTT. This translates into CASSYSRGSQVDTQYF.

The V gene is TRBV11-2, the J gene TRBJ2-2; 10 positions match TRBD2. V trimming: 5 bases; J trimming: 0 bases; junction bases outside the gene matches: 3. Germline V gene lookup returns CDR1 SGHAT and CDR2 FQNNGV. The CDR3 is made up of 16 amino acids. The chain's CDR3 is CASSKLAGTNTGELFF. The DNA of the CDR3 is TGTGCCAGCAGCAAACTAGCGGGAACGAACACCGGGGAGCTGTTTTTT. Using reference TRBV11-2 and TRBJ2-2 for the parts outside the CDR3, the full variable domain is EAGVAQSPRYKIIEKRQSVAFWCNPISGHATLYWYQQILGQGPKLLIQFQNNGVVDDSQLPKDRFSAERLKGVDSTLKIQPAKLEDSAVYLCASSKLAGTNTGELFFGEGSRLTVL.

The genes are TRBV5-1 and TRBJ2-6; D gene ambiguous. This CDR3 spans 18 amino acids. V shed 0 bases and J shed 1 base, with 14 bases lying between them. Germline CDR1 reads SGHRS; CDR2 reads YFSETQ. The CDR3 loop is CASSLGVSSRSGANVLTF. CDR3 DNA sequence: TGCGCCAGCAGCTTGGGGGTCAGCTCACGGTCTGGGGCCAACGTCCTGACTTTC. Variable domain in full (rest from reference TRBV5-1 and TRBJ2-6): KAGVTQTPRYLIKTRGQQVTLSCSPISGHRSVSWYQQTPGQGLQFLFEYFSETQRNKGNFPGRFSGRQFSNSRSEMNVSTLELGDSALYLCASSLGVSSRSGANVLTFGAGSRLTVL.

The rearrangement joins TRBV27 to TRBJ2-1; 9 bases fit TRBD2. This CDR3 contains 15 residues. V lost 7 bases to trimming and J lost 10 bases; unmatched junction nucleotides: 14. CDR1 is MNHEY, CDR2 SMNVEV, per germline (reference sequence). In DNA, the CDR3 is TGTGCCAGCATTCCCGGGGGTAGCGGGAGCTACGAGCAGTTCTTC. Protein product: CASIPGGSGSYEQFF.

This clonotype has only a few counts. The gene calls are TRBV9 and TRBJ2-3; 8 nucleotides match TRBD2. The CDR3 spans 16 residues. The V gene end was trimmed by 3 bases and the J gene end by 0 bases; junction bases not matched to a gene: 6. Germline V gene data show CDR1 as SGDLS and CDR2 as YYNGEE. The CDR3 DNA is TGTGCCAGCAGCGCGGATAGCGGGACTAGCACAGATACGCAGTATTTT. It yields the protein CASSADSGTSTDTQYF. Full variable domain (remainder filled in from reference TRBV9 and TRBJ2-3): DSGVTQTPKHLITATGQRVTLRCSPRSGDLSVYWYQQSLDQGLQFLIQYYNGEERAKGNILERFSAQQFPDLHSELNLSSLELGDSALYFCASSADSGTSTDTQYFGPGTRLTVL.

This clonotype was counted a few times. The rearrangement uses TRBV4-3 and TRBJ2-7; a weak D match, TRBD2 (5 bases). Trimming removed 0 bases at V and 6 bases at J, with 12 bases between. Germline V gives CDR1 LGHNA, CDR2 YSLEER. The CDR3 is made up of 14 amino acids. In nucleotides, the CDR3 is TGCGCCAGCAGCCAAGATAGGCGGGCGGGCGAGCAGTACTTC. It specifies CASSQDRRAGEQYF.

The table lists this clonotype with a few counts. CDR3 in DNA: TGCAGCGTCGGGACACTCGAGACCCAGTACTTC. Protein product: CSVGTLETQYF. The V and J genes are TRBV29-1 and TRBJ2-5, with D perhaps TRBD1 (6 bases). V was cut by 6 bases and J by 5 bases, with 10 bases left in between. Germline V CDR1 and CDR2: SQVTM, ANQGSEA. The CDR3 runs to 11 residues.

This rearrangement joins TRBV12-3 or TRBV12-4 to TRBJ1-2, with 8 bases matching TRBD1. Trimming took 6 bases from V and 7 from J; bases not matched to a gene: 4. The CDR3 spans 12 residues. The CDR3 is CASRTGGFGYTF. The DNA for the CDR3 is TGTGCCAGCAGAACAGGGGGATTTGGCTACACCTTC.

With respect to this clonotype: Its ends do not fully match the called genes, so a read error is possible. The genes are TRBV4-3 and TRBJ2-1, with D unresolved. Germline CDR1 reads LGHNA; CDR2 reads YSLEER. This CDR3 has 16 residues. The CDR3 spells CASSQDRAISHNEQFF. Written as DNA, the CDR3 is TGCGCCAGCAGCCAAGATCGGGCGATCTCCCACAATGAGCAGTTCTTC.

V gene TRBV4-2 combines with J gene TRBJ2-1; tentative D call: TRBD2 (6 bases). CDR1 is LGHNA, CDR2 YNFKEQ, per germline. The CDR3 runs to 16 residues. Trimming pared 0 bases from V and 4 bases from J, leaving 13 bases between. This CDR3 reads CASSQDWISGYNEQFF. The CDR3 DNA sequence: TGTGCCAGCAGCCAAGATTGGATTAGCGGATACAATGAGCAGTTCTTC.